A single sample is the source of the 32 T cell receptor beta chains below, sequenced in a study of T cell changes during pregnancy in multiple sclerosis (dated by TCRdb to about 2019). The library was made by the immunoSEQ multiplex PCR assay. TCRdb mirrors the immuneACCESS table, restricted to in-frame sequences. Some clones are absent from its copies; in checked studies, under half trace to an unresolved V gene, and the reason for the others is unknown. This sample is represented by fewer than 45,000 clones; roughly nine tenths of them were singletons. Around 0.47% of the sample is in the top ten clones. Sequencing was performed on CD4+ T cells from peripheral blood mononuclear cells, taken in the second trimester of pregnancy. The receptor source for this set is a female donor in good health, enrolled as a control in a pregnancy study.

V usage is TRBV11-2 and J usage is TRBJ2-7; 14 positions agree with TRBD2. Trimming cost V 3 bases and J 4 bases; bases outside gene matches: 2. The CDR3 covers 15 residues. Germline CDR1 SGHAT, CDR2 FQNNGV. The CDR3 nucleotides are TGTGCCAGCAGCTTGGGACTAGCGGGAGAATACGAGCAGTACTTC. This sequence encodes CASSLGLAGEYEQYF.

This chain connects TRBV10-3 to TRBJ2-2, with D maybe TRBD2 (6 bases). V was clipped by 5 bases and J by 0 bases, with 16 bases between them. Per germline, CDR1 ENHRY and CDR2 SYGVKD. The CDR3 is 17 amino acids. CDR3 loop: CAISLPPGGANTGELFF. The DNA for the CDR3 is TGTGCCATCAGTTTACCGCCGGGCGGGGCGAACACCGGGGAGCTGTTTTTT.

The V call is TRBV19, the J call TRBJ2-3; the D gene is possibly TRBD1 (6 bases). This CDR3 contains 14 residues. CDR1 and CDR2 (germline): LNHDA, SQIVND (reference sequence). Deletions cut 6 bases from V and 5 bases from J, with 15 bases between. DNA for the CDR3: TGTGCCAGTAGGCTGGCAGGGGATAGAGATACGCAGTATTTT. This translates into CASRLAGDRDTQYF. The full variable domain, with the rest looked up from reference TRBV19 and TRBJ2-3, is DGGITQSPKYLFRKEGQNVTLSCEQNLNHDAMYWYRQDPGQGLRLIYYSQIVNDFQKGDIAEGYSVSREKKESFPLTVTSAQKNPTAFYLCASRLAGDRDTQYFGPGTRLTVL.

CDR3 sequence: CASSTTGVSNQPQHF. The CDR3 region has the DNA TGCGCCAGCAGCACGACAGGGGTGAGCAATCAGCCCCAGCATTTT. V and J are TRBV5-1 and TRBJ1-5, with TRBD1 identical over 8 bases. The length of the CDR3 is 15 residues. V shed 4 bases and J 1 base; nucleotides not matched to a gene: 4. Germline assignment: CDR1 SGHRS and CDR2 YFSETQ.

The chain uses TRBV7-3 and TRBJ1-2, with 8 positions matching TRBD1. The CDR3 is 14 residues long. Germline V gene data show CDR1 as SGHTA and CDR2 as FQGTGA. With V trimmed by 5 bases and J by 3 bases, 5 bases remained unmatched. CDR3 in amino acids: CASSPGQGDYGYTF. The CDR3 DNA sequence: TGTGCCAGCAGCCCCGGACAGGGAGACTATGGCTACACCTTC.

The chain has TRBV7-9 and TRBJ2-3; 10 bases agree with TRBD1. This CDR3 region has 19 residues. The ends lost 5 bases at V and 0 bases at J; junction bases unmatched: 14. CDR1 SEHNR and CDR2 FQNEAQ come from the germline V gene (reference sequence). CDR3 loop: CASSRTTRWDRGSTDTQYF. The DNA for the CDR3 is TGTGCCAGCAGCCGCACAACTCGCTGGGACAGGGGTAGCACAGATACGCAGTATTTT.

The chain is built from TRBV7-2 and TRBJ2-3; 9 bases are a match to TRBD1. Germline V lookup: CDR1 SGHTA, CDR2 FQGNSA. The CDR3 length is 18 residues. V lost 1 base and J lost 2; bases outside the gene matches: 10. CDR3: CASSLGRGQGRVTDTQYF. For the CDR3, the DNA is TGTGCCAGCAGCTTAGGCAGGGGACAGGGTCGAGTCACAGATACGCAGTATTTT.

The chain recombines TRBV2 with TRBJ1-5, with a possible D match to TRBD1 (6 bases). The CDR3 runs to 13 residues. The ends were cut back, 7 bases at V and 5 bases at J, with 12 bases in the middle. Germline CDR1 reads SNHLY; CDR2 reads FYNNEI. CDR3 amino acids: CASTGALYQPQHF. In nucleotides, the CDR3 is TGTGCCAGCACAGGGGCGTTGTATCAGCCCCAGCATTTT.

The rearrangement uses TRBV6-5 and TRBJ1-1; D gene unclear. The CDR3 is made up of 14 amino acids. The V gene's germline CDR1 is MNHEY and CDR2 SVGAGI. V dropped 5 bases and J dropped 0 bases, with 10 bases sitting between them. The CDR3 spells CASSKQLLNTEAFF. DNA of the CDR3: TGTGCCAGCAGTAAACAGCTCCTGAACACTGAAGCTTTCTTT.

The V and J genes are TRBV5-1 and TRBJ1-2; TRBD1 aligns across 8 bases. Trimming cost V 4 bases and J 4 bases; bases outside gene matches: 6. The CDR3 sequence is 14 residues long. From germline, CDR1 is SGHRS and CDR2 YFSETQ. The CDR3 DNA sequence: TGCGCCAGCAGCCCCGGGACAGGTGCCTATGGCTACACCTTC. This encodes CASSPGTGAYGYTF.

The J gene is TRBJ2-5, the V gene TRBV2, with D possibly matching TRBD1 (5 bases). V lost 3 bases and J 5 bases, leaving 10 bases between the germline ends. Germline V gives CDR1 SNHLY, CDR2 FYNNEI. CDR3 length: 13 amino acids. The CDR3 nucleotides are TGTGCCAGCAGTGAGGGGCGGTGGGAGACCCAGTACTTC. Protein sequence: CASSEGRWETQYF.

Only one count was recorded for this clone. The gene calls are TRBV6-5 and TRBJ2-7; D call uncertain. Germline loops: CDR1 MNHEY, CDR2 SVGAGI. Trimming cost V 0 bases and J 2 bases, with 11 bases left between them. This CDR3 comprises 15 residues. This CDR3 is CASSYSSAATYEQYF. CDR3 in DNA: TGTGCCAGCAGTTACTCGTCCGCCGCTACCTACGAGCAGTACTTC.

The J gene is TRBJ2-3, the V gene TRBV2, with TRBD2 matching over 8 bases. The ends lost 7 bases at V and 2 bases at J; junction bases unmatched: 2. The germline V gene has CDR1 SNHLY and CDR2 FYNNEI. The CDR3 has 13 residues. The CDR3 loop is CASTGGYTDTQYF. CDR3 nucleotide sequence: TGTGCCAGCACGGGAGGGTACACAGATACGCAGTATTTT.

This sequence joins TRBV30 and TRBJ2-1; TRBD2 matches 7 bases. Trimming at V came to 0 bases and at J to 4 bases, leaving 15 bases not matched to a gene. The germline CDR1 and CDR2 sequences are GTSNPN and SVGIG (reference sequence). The CDR3 has 18 residues. CDR3 bases: TGTGCCTGGAGTGTACGGCAGCGGCTAGCGGATAAATACAATGAGCAGTTCTTC. Protein sequence: CAWSVRQRLADKYNEQFF. Full variable domain (missing parts from reference TRBV30 and TRBJ2-1): SQTIHQWPATLVQPVGSPLSLECTVEGTSNPNLYWYRQAAGRGLQLLFYSVGIGQISSEVPQNLSASRPQDRQFILSSKKLLLSDSGFYLCAWSVRQRLADKYNEQFFGPGTRLTVL.

The chain employs TRBV7-2 and TRBJ2-3; 9 bases fit TRBD2. From germline, CDR1 is SGHTA and CDR2 FQGNSA. With 5 bases clipped from V and 1 base from J, the junction kept 4 bases outside the gene matches. The CDR3 consists of 15 residues. Here the CDR3 reads CASSRGGRGTDTQYF. CDR3 nucleotides: TGTGCCAGCAGCCGGGGCGGGAGGGGCACAGATACGCAGTATTTT.

The genes are TRBV25-1 and TRBJ2-5; possibly TRBD2 for D (6 bases). The CDR3 is 15 residues long. V dropped 0 bases and J dropped 2 bases, with 10 bases sitting between them. In germline, CDR1 is MGHDK, CDR2 SYGVNS. The CDR3 here is CASSEYGTRQETQYF. The CDR3, as DNA: TGTGCCAGCAGTGAATACGGGACTCGTCAAGAGACCCAGTACTTC.

Here the CDR3 reads CASSWTTNNYEQYF. The DNA of the CDR3 is TGTGCCAGCAGCTGGACTACAAACAACTACGAGCAGTACTTC. The V gene is TRBV7-2, the J gene TRBJ2-7; a weak D match, TRBD2 (6 bases). The CDR3 is made up of 14 amino acids. Germline V gene data show CDR1 as SGHTA and CDR2 as FQGNSA. Trimming stripped 4 bases from V and 3 bases from J, with 13 bases between.

This clone is labeled as medium-sized (0.01 to 0.1%). CDR3 bases: TGTGCCACCGGACCAGCGGACAGGATGAACACTGAAGCTTTCTTT. This codes for CATGPADRMNTEAFF. The rearrangement uses TRBV6-5 and TRBJ1-1; 7 bases agree with TRBD1. V lost 10 bases, J lost 0 bases, and 11 bases stayed unmatched. The CDR3 has 15 amino acids. Looked up from germline, CDR1 is MNHEY and CDR2 is SVGAGI.

The chain combines TRBV29-1 with TRBJ2-3, with 11 bases aligning to TRBD2. Trimming at V came to 7 bases and at J to 5 bases, leaving 8 bases not matched to a gene. Germline V lookup: CDR1 SQVTM, CDR2 ANQGSEA. This CDR3 region has 14 residues. The CDR3 loop reads CSAIAGGPGDTQYF. The CDR3 DNA follows: TGCAGCGCTATAGCGGGGGGGCCGGGAGATACGCAGTATTTT.

The gene calls are TRBV7-2 and TRBJ2-5; 10 bases line up with TRBD2. CDR1 is SGHTA and CDR2 is FQGNSA in the germline V gene. Losses at the gene ends were 7 bases for V and 4 bases for J; bases not matched to a gene: 9. The CDR3 runs to 15 residues. The CDR3 DNA is TGTGCCAGCACCGAGCGGGGGGGACGCGTAGAGACCCAGTACTTC. Protein sequence: CASTERGGRVETQYF.

The genes are TRBV18 and TRBJ2-5; 7 bases map to TRBD1. The CDR3 is made up of 14 amino acids. CDR1 is KGHSH and CDR2 is LQKENI in the germline V gene. Germline trimming cut 4 bases from V and 4 bases from J; bases unmatched to any gene: 6. DNA for the CDR3: TGTGCCAGCTCACGAGACAGGGTCCCAGAGACCCAGTACTTC. Amino acids: CASSRDRVPETQYF.

The chain combines TRBV7-9 with TRBJ2-6; the D gene is possibly TRBD2 (5 bases). The V end was cut by 5 bases, the J end by 2 bases, with 13 bases between. Germline V gene data show CDR1 as SEHNR and CDR2 as FQNEAQ (reference sequence). There are 16 residues in the CDR3. CDR3 residues: CASSPPEVPGANVLTF. In nucleotides, the CDR3 is TGTGCCAGCAGCCCCCCGGAGGTCCCTGGGGCCAACGTCCTGACTTTC.

This clone was observed a handful of times. V and J are TRBV11-2 and TRBJ2-1; possible D gene TRBD2, 5 bases. The CDR3 consists of 13 residues. Germline CDR1 SGHAT, CDR2 FQNNGV. V was trimmed by 0 bases and J by 10 bases, leaving 10 bases between them. The CDR3 coding sequence is TGTGCCAGCAGCTTAGAAAGCGGCAGCGAGCAGTTCTTC. Amino acids: CASSLESGSEQFF.

The V and J genes are TRBV10-3 and TRBJ2-1, with D maybe TRBD2 (5 bases). This CDR3 has 14 residues. From germline, CDR1 is ENHRY and CDR2 SYGVKD. V was cut by 7 bases and J by 5 bases, with 15 bases left in between. The CDR3 region is CAINGAGADNEQFF. The DNA of the CDR3 is TGTGCCATCAACGGTGCGGGCGCCGACAATGAGCAGTTCTTC.

The chain recombines TRBV28 with TRBJ2-2; TRBD2 matches 9 bases. The CDR3 length is 20 residues. V was clipped by 7 bases and J by 1 base; unmatched bases: 19. Germline CDR1 and CDR2: MDHEN and SYDVKM. CDR3 amino acids: CASNPWASGISSVNTGELFF. The CDR3 bases are TGTGCCAGCAATCCCTGGGCTAGCGGGATATCGAGCGTGAACACCGGGGAGCTGTTTTTT.

CDR3 coding DNA: TGTGCCAGCAGCTCTAATAGCGGGGAGCGAGAGACCCAGTACTTC. Translation: CASSSNSGERETQYF. The chain uses TRBV7-8 and TRBJ2-5; 8 bases align to TRBD2. This CDR3 contains 15 residues. Germline lookup yields CDR1 SGHVS and CDR2 FQNEAQ. V lost 4 bases, J lost 4 bases, and 8 bases stayed unmatched.

V usage is TRBV6-4 and J usage is TRBJ1-1, with D uncertain. Trimming took off 0 bases at V and 4 bases at J, with 6 bases between the two ends. From germline, CDR1 is MRHNA and CDR2 SNTAGT. The CDR3 loop spans 13 amino acids. The CDR3 sequence is CASSDSDSTEAFF. The CDR3 region has the DNA TGTGCCAGCAGTGACTCAGACTCCACTGAAGCTTTCTTT.

The CDR3 is CASSYGGGITEAFF. The CDR3, as DNA: TGCGCCAGCAGTTACGGGGGGGGGATCACTGAAGCTTTCTTT. The chain links TRBV5-1 to TRBJ1-1; D may be TRBD1 (5 bases). The CDR3 has 14 amino acids. V lost 5 bases, J lost 4 bases, and 15 bases lay in between. Germline V CDR1 and CDR2: SGHRS, YFSETQ. The full variable domain, rest sourced from reference TRBV5-1 and TRBJ1-1, is KAGVTQTPRYLIKTRGQQVTLSCSPISGHRSVSWYQQTPGQGLQFLFEYFSETQRNKGNFPGRFSGRQFSNSRSEMNVSTLELGDSALYLCASSYGGGITEAFFGQGTRLTVV.

The gene calls are TRBV21-1 and TRBJ2-4; TRBD2, the D gene given by the table, was not confirmed from the DNA. TRBV21-1 is tagged as a pseudogene. The CDR3 has 15 amino acids. Here the CDR3 reads CASPKGGLDEDIQYF. The CDR3 DNA reads TGTGCCAGCCCTAAAGGTGGTCTTGACGAGGACATTCAGTACTTC.

This chain uses TRBV9 with TRBJ2-7; a weak D match, TRBD1 (6 bases). Germline V gene lookup returns CDR1 SGDLS and CDR2 YYNGEE. V was cut by 2 bases and J by 2 bases, with 14 bases left in between. The CDR3 length is 15 residues. As DNA, the CDR3 is TGTGCCAGCAGCGTTTCAGGGGCCGAAGCCTACGAGCAGTACTTC. It yields the protein CASSVSGAEAYEQYF.

J is TRBJ1-3 and V is TRBV9, with TRBD1 matching 7 bases. CDR1 and CDR2 (germline): SGDLS, YYNGEE. This CDR3 region has 15 residues. J lost 0 bases, V lost 3 bases, and 3 bases had no gene match. The CDR3: CASSAGDSSGNTIYF. The CDR3 bases are TGTGCCAGCAGCGCCGGGGACAGCTCTGGAAACACCATATATTTT.

The V and J genes are TRBV6-1 and TRBJ2-1; 15 bases match TRBD2. Germline-derived CDR1 and CDR2 are MNHNS and SASEGT. The V and J ends lost 8 bases and 9 bases, in that order; junction bases with no gene match: 2. CDR3 length equals 13 residues. CDR3 sequence (DNA): TGTGCCAGCGGACTAGCGGGAGGGATTGAGCAGTTCTTC. Its protein product is CASGLAGGIEQFF.